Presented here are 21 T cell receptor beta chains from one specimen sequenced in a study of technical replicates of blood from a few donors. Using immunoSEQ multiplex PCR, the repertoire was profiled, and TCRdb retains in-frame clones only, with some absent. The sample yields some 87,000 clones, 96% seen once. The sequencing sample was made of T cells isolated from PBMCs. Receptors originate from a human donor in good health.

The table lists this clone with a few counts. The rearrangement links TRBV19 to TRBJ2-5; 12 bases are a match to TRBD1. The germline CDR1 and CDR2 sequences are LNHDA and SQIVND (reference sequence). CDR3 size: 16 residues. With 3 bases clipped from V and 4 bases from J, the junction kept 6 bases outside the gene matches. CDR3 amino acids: CASSIGGQGARETQYF. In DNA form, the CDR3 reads TGTGCCAGTAGTATTGGGGGACAGGGGGCAAGAGAGACCCAGTACTTC.

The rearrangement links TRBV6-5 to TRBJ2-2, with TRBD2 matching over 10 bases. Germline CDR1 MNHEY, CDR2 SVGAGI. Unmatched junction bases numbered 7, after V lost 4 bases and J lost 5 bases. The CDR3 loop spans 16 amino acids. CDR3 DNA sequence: TGTGCCAGCAGTTGGGGATTAGCGGGAGGAACCGGGGAGCTGTTTTTT. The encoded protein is CASSWGLAGGTGELFF.

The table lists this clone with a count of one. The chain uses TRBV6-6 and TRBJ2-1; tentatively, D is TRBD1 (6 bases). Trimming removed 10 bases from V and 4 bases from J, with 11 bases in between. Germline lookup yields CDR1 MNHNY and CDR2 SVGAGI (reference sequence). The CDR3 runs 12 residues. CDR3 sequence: CAIGTLYNEQFF. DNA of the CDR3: TGTGCCATCGGGACATTGTACAATGAGCAGTTCTTC.

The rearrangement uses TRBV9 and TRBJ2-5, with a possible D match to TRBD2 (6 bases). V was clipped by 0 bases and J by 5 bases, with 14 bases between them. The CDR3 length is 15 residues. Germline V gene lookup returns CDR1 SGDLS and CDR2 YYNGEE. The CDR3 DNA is TGTGCCAGCAGCGTAGCTTCCGGGGGTTGGGAGACCCAGTACTTC. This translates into CASSVASGGWETQYF.

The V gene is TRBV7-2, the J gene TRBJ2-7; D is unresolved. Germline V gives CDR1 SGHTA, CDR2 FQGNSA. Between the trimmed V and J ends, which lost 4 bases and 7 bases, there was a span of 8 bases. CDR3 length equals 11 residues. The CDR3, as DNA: TGTGCCAGCAGCTCCCTTTTAGAGCAGTACTTC. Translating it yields CASSSLLEQYF.

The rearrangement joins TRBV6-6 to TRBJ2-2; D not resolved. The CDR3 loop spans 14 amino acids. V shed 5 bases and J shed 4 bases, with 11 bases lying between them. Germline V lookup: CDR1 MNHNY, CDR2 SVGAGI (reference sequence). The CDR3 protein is CASSQFSSTGELFF. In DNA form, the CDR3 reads TGTGCCAGCAGTCAATTCAGTTCCACCGGGGAGCTGTTTTTT.

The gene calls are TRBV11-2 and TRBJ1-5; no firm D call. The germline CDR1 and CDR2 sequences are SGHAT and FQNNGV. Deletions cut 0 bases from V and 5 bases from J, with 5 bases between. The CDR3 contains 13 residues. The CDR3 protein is CASSLEADQPQHF. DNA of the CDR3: TGTGCCAGCAGCTTAGAGGCCGATCAGCCCCAGCATTTT. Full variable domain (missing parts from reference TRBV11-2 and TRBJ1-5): EAGVAQSPRYKIIEKRQSVAFWCNPISGHATLYWYQQILGQGPKLLIQFQNNGVVDDSQLPKDRFSAERLKGVDSTLKIQPAKLEDSAVYLCASSLEADQPQHFGDGTRLSIL.

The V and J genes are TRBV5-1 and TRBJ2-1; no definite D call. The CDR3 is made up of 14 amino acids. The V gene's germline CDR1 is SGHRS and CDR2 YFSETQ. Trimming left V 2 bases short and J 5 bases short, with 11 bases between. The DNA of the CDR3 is TGCGCCAGCAGCTTAGGTAGCTTACACAATGAGCAGTTCTTC. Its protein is CASSLGSLHNEQFF.

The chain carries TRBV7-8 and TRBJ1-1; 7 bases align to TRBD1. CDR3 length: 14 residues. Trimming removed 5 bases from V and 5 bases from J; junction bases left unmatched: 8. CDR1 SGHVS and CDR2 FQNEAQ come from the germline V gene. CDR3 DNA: TGTGCCAGCAGCCCCGGACAGGCCGGAACTGAAGCTTTCTTT. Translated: CASSPGQAGTEAFF. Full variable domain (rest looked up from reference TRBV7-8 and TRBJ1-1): GAGVSQSPRYKVAKRGQDVALRCDPISGHVSLFWYQQALGQGPEFLTYFQNEAQLDKSGLPSDRFFAERPEGSVSTLKIQRTQQEDSAVYLCASSPGQAGTEAFFGQGTRLTVV.

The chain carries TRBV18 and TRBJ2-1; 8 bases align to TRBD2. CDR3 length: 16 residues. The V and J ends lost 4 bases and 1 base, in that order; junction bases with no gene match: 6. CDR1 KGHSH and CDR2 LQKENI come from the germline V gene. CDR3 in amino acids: CASSQSSGLSYNEQFF. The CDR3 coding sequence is TGTGCCAGCTCACAATCTAGCGGGTTATCCTACAATGAGCAGTTCTTC.

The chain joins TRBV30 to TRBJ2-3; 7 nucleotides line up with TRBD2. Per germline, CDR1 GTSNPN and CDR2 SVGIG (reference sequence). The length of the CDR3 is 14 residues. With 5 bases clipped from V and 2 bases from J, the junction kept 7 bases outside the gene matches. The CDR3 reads CAWCSGGVTDTQYF. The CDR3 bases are TGTGCCTGGTGTTCGGGAGGTGTCACAGATACGCAGTATTTT. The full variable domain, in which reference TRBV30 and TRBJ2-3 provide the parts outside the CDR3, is SQTIHQWPATLVQPVGSPLSLECTVEGTSNPNLYWYRQAAGRGLQLLFYSVGIGQISSEVPQNLSASRPQDRQFILSSKKLLLSDSGFYLCAWCSGGVTDTQYFGPGTRLTVL.

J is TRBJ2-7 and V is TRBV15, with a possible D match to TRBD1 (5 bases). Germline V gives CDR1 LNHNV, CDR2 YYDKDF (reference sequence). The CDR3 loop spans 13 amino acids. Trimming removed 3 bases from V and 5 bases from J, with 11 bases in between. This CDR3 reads CATSRGPDHEQYF. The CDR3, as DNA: TGTGCCACCAGCAGGGGGCCGGACCACGAGCAGTACTTC. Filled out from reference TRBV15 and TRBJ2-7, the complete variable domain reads DAMVIQNPRYQVTQFGKPVTLSCSQTLNHNVMYWYQQKSSQAPKLLFHYYDKDFNNEADTPDNFQSRRPNTSFCFLDIRSPGLGDTAMYLCATSRGPDHEQYFGPGTRLTVT.

CDR3 amino acids: CASSWDSVAGELFF. In nucleotides, the CDR3 is TGTGCCAGCAGCTGGGACAGCGTAGCGGGGGAGCTGTTTTTT. The V gene is TRBV7-2, the J gene TRBJ2-2; 7 bases align to TRBD1. CDR1 SGHTA and CDR2 FQGNSA come from the germline V gene. The ends lost 4 bases at V and 8 bases at J; junction bases unmatched: 7. This CDR3 region has 14 residues.

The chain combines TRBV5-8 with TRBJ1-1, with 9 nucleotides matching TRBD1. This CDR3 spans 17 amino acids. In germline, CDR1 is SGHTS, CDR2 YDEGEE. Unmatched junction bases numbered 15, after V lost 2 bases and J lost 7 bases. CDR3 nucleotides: TGTGCCAGCAGCTTATCTCTTCACATACAGGGGGCGAATGAAGCTTTCTTT. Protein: CASSLSLHIQGANEAFF.

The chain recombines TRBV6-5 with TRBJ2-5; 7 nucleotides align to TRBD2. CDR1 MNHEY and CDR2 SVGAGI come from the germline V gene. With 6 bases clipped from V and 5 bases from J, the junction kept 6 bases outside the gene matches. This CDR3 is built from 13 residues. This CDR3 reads CASSLGLRETQYF. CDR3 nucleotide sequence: TGTGCCAGCAGCCTGGGACTACGGGAGACCCAGTACTTC.

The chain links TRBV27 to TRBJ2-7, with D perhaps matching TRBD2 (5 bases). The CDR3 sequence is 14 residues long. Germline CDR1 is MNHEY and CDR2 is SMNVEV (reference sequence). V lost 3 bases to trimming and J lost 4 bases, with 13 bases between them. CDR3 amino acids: CASSFGRERYEQYF. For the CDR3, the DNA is TGTGCCAGCAGTTTTGGACGGGAAAGGTACGAGCAGTACTTC.

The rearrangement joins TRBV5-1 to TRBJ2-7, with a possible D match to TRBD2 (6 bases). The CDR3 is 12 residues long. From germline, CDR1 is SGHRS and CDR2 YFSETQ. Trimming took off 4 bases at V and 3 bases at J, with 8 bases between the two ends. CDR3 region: CASSQGGYEQYF. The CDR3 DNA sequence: TGCGCCAGCAGCCAGGGAGGCTACGAGCAGTACTTC.

Written as DNA, the CDR3 is TGTGCCAGCAGTTACGACTATAACTCCTACAATGAGCAGTTCTTC. Its translation is CASSYDYNSYNEQFF. The rearrangement joins TRBV28 to TRBJ2-1; the D gene is possibly TRBD2 (5 bases). CDR1 and CDR2 (germline): MDHEN, SYDVKM. The V gene lost 4 bases and the J gene lost 0 bases, with 10 bases spanning the gap. The CDR3 spans 15 residues.

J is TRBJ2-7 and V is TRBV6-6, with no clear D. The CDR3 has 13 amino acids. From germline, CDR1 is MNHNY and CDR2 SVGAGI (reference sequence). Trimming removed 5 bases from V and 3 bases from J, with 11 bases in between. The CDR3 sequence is CASSTDPYYEQYF. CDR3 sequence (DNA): TGTGCCAGCAGTACAGATCCATACTACGAGCAGTACTTC.

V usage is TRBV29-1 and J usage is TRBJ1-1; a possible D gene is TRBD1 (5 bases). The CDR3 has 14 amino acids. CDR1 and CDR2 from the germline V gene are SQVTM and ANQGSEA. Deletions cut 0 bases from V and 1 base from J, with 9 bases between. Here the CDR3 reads CSVEDGRGNTEAFF. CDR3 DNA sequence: TGCAGCGTTGAAGATGGGAGGGGGAACACTGAAGCTTTCTTT.

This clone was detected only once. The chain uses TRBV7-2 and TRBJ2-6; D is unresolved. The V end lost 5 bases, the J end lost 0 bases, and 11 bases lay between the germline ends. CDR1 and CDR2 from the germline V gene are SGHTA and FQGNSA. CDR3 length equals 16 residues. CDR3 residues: CASSPRRFSGANVLTF. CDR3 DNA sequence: TGTGCCAGCAGCCCGCGAAGATTCTCTGGGGCCAACGTCCTGACTTTC.